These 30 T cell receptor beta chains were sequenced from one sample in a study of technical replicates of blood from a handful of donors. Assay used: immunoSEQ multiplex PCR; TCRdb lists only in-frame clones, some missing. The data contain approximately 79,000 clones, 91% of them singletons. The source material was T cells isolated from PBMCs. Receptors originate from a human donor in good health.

The DNA of the CDR3 is TGCGCCAGCAGCCAAGTTACGCGGGAGGCCAACTACGAGCAGTACTTC. Amino acids: CASSQVTREANYEQYF. The chain carries TRBV4-3 and TRBJ2-7, with 8 bases aligning to TRBD2. From germline, CDR1 is LGHNA and CDR2 YSLEER. The CDR3 runs 16 residues. V was clipped by 1 base and J by 3 bases; unmatched bases: 8.

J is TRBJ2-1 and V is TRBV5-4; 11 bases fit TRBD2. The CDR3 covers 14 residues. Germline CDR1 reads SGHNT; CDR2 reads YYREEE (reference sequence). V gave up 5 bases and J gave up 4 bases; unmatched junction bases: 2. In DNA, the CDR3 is TGTGCCAGCAGAATAGCGGGAGGGTACAATGAGCAGTTCTTC. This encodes CASRIAGGYNEQFF.

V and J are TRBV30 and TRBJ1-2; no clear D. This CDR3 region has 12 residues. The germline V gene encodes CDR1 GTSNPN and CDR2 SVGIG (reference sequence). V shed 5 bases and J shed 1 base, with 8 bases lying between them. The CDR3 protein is CAWGGGNYGYTF. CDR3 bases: TGTGCCTGGGGAGGAGGTAACTATGGCTACACCTTC.

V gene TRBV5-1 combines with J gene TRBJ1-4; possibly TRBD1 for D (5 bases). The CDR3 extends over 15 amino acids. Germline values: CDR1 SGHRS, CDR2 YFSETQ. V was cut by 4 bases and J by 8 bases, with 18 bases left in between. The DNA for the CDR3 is TGCGCCAGCAGCCAAATTCAGGGAAAGGGGGAAAAACTGTTTTTT. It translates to CASSQIQGKGEKLFF.

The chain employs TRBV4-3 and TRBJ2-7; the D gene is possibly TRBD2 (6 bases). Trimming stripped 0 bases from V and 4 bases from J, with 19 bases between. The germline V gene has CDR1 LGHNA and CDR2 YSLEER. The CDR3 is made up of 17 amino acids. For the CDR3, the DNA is TGCGCCAGCAGCCAAGAAATGGGCGGACCCCGGGGGTACGAGCAGTACTTC. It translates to CASSQEMGGPRGYEQYF.

The CDR3 DNA reads TGTGCCAGTAGTATCCCACTAGCGGGCGGAATCTACGAGCAGTACTTC. Translating it yields CASSIPLAGGIYEQYF. The rearrangement uses TRBV19 and TRBJ2-7, with TRBD2 identical over 9 bases. CDR3 length equals 16 residues. Per the germline V gene, CDR1 is LNHDA and CDR2 is SQIVND (reference sequence). The trim removed 3 bases at V and 3 bases at J, leaving 9 bases unmatched.

The CDR3 DNA reads TGTGCCATCAGTGAGCAACTAGCGGGGCTCTACGAGCAGTACTTC. Translated: CAISEQLAGLYEQYF. This chain uses TRBV10-3 with TRBJ2-7; 10 positions match TRBD2. After removal of 2 bases from V and 3 bases from J, the junction contained 4 bases not matched to a gene. This CDR3 region has 15 residues. From germline, CDR1 is ENHRY and CDR2 SYGVKD.

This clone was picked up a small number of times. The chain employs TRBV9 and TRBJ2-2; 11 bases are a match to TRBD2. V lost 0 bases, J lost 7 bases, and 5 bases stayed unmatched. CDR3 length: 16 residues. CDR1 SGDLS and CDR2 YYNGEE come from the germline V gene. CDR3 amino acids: CASSVVLAGVSGELFF. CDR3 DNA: TGTGCCAGCAGCGTAGTACTAGCGGGAGTTAGCGGGGAGCTGTTTTTT.

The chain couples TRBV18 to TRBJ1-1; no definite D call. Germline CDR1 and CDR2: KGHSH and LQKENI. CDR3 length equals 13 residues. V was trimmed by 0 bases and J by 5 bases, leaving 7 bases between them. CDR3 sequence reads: CASSPPPLTEAFF. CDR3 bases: TGTGCCAGCTCACCACCCCCACTGACTGAAGCTTTCTTT. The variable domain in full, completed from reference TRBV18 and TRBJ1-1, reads NAGVMQNPRHLVRRRGQEARLRCSPMKGHSHVYWYRQLPEEGLKFMVYLQKENIIDESGMPKERFSAEFPKEGPSILRIQQVVRGDSAAYFCASSPPPLTEAFFGQGTRLTVV.

The CDR3, as DNA: TGTGCCTGGAGTGTGGTCGCTGAGCAGCCCCAGCATTTT. It yields the protein CAWSVVAEQPQHF. The chain uses TRBV30 and TRBJ1-5; D gene ambiguous. Trimming took 0 bases from V and 7 from J, leaving 10 bases between them. The CDR3 spans 13 residues. The germline V gene encodes CDR1 GTSNPN and CDR2 SVGIG (reference sequence).

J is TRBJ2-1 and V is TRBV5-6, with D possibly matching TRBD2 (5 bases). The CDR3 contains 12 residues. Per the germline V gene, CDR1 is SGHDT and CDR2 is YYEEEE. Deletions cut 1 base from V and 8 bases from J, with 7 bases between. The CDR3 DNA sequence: TGTGCCAGCAGCTTGCTGAGGGATGAGCAGTTCTTC. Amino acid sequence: CASSLLRDEQFF.

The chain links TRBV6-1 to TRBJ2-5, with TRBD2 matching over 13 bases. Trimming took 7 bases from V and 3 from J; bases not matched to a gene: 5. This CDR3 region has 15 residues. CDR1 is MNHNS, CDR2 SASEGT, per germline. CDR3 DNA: TGTGCCAGCACTGGACTAGCGGGAGAGGAAGAGACCCAGTACTTC. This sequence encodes CASTGLAGEEETQYF.

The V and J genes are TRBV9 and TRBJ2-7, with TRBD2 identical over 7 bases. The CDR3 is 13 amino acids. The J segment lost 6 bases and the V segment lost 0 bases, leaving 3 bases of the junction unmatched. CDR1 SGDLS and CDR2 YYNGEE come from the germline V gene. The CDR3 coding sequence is TGTGCCAGCAGCGTAGACATAGCGGGCGAGCAGTACTTC. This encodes CASSVDIAGEQYF.

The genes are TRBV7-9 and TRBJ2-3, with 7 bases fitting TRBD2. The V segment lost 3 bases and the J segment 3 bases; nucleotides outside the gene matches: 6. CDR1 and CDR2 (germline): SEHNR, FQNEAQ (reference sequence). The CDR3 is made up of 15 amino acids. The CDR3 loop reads CASSFGAGETDTQYF. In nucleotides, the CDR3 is TGTGCCAGCAGCTTTGGCGCGGGAGAAACAGATACGCAGTATTTT.

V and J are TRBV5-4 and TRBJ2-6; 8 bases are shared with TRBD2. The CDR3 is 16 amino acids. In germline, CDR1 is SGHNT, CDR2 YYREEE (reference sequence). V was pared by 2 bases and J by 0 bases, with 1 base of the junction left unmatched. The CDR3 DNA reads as TGTGCCAGCAGCTTAGCGGGAGTCTCTGGGGCCAACGTCCTGACTTTC. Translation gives CASSLAGVSGANVLTF.

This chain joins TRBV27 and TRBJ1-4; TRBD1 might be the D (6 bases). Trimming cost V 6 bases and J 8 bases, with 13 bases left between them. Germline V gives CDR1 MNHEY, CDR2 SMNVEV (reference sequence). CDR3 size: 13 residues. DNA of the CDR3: TGTGCCAGCAGCGAAAGTACAGGGGAAAAACTGTTTTTT. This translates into CASSESTGEKLFF.

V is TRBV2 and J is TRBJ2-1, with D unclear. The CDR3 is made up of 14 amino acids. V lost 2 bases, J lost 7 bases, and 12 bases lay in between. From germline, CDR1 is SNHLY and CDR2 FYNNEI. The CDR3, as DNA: TGTGCCAGCAGTGAAACCAGAATTCCGAATGAGCAGTTCTTC. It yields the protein CASSETRIPNEQFF. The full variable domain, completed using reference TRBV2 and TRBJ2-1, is EPEVTQTPSHQVTQMGQEVILRCVPISNHLYFYWYRQILGQKVEFLVSFYNNEISEKSEIFDDQFSVERPDGSNFTLKIRSTKLEDSAMYFCASSETRIPNEQFFGPGTRLTVL.

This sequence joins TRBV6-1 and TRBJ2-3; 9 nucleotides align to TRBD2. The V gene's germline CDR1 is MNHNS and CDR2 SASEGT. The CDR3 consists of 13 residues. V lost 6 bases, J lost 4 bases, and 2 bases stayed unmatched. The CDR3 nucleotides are TGTGCCAGCAGGACTAGCGGACCAGATACGCAGTATTTT. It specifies CASRTSGPDTQYF.

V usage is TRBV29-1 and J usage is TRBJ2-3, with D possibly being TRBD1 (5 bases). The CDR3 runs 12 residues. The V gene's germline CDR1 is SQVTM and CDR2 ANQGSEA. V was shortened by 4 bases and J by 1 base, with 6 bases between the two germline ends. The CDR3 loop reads CSVVRGTDTQYF. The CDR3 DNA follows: TGCAGCGTTGTCAGGGGCACAGATACGCAGTATTTT.

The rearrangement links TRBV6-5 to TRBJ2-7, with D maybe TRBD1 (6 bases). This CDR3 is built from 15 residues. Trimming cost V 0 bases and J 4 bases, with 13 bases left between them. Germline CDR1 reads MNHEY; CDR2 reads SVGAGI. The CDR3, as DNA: TGTGCCAGCAGTTACTCGACAGGACTCCCATACGAGCAGTACTTC. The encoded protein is CASSYSTGLPYEQYF.

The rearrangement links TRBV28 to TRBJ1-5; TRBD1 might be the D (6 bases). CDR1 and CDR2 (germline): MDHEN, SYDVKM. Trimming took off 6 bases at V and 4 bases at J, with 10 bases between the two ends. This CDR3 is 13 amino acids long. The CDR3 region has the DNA TGTGCCAGCAGCATCCAGGGGAATCAGCCCCAGCATTTT. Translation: CASSIQGNQPQHF.

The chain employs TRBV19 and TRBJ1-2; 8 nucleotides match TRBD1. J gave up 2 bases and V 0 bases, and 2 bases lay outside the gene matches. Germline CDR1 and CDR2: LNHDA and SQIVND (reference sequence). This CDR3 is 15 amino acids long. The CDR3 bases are TGTGCCAGTAGTATAGAAAGACAGGGGAACTATGGCTACACCTTC. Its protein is CASSIERQGNYGYTF.

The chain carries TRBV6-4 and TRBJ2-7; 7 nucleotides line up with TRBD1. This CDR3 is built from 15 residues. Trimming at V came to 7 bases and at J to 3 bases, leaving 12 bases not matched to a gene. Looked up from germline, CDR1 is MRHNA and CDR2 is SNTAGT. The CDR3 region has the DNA TGTGCCAGCAACGACGACAGGGCAGGTAGCTACGAGCAGTACTTC. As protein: CASNDDRAGSYEQYF.

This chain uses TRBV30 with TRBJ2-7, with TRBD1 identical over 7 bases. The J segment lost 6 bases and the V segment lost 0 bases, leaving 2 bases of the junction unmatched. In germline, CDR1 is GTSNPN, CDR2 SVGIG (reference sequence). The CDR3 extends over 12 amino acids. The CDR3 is CAWSVYRGEQYF. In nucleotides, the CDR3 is TGTGCCTGGAGTGTATACAGGGGCGAGCAGTACTTC.

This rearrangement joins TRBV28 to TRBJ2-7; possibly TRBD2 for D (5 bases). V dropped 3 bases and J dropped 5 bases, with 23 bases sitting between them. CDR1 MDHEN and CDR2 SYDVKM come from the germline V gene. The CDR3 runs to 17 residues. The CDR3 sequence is CASSFPPTRLAGHEQYF. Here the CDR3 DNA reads TGTGCCAGCAGTTTCCCCCCTACTAGATTAGCAGGCCACGAGCAGTACTTC.

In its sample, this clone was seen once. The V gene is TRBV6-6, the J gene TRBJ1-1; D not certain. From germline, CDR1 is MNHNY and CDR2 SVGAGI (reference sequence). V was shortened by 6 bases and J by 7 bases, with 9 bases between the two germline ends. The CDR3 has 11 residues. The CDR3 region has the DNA TGTGCCAGCAGCGGGAGGGTTGAAGCTTTCTTT. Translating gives CASSGRVEAFF.

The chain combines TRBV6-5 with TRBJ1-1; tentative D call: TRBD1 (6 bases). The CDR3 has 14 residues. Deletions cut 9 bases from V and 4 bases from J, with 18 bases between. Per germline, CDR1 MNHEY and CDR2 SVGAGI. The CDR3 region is CASSLQGFITEAFF. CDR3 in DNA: TGTGCCAGTTCTCTTCAGGGGTTCATCACTGAAGCTTTCTTT.

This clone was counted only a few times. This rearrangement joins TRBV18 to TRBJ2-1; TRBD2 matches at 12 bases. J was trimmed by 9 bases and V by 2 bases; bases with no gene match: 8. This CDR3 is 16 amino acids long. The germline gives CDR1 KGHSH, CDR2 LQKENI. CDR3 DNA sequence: TGTGCCAGCTCACCAAGTCAGACTAGCGGGAGTCCTGAGCAGTTCTTC. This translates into CASSPSQTSGSPEQFF.

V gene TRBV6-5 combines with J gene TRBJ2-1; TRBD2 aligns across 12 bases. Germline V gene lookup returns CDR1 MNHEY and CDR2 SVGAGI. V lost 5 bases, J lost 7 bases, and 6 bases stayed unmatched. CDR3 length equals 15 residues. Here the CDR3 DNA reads TGTGCCAGCAGTCAAGGGACTAGCGGGCCGAATGAGCAGTTCTTC. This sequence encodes CASSQGTSGPNEQFF.

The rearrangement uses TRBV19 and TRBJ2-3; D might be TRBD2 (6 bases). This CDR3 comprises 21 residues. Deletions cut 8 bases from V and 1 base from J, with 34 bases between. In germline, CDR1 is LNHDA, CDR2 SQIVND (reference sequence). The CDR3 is CASALVGPTGTLIPRTDTQYF. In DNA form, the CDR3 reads TGTGCCAGTGCCTTAGTGGGACCTACGGGGACTCTCATCCCCCGCACAGATACGCAGTATTTT.